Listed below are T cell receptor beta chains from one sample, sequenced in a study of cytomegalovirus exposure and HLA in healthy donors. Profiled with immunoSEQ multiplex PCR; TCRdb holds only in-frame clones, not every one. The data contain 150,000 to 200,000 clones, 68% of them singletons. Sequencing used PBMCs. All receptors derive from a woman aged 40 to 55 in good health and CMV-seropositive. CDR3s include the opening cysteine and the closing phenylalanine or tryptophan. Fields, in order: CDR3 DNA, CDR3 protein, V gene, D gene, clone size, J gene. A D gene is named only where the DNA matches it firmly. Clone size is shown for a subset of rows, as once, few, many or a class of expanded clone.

TGCGCCAGCAGCCCCCAGGTCGGGGGCGAGCAGTACTTC	CASSPQVGGEQYF	TRBV5-1	-	-	TRBJ2-7
TGTGCCAGCAGCCCGGTGGCGGGAGGCACACTCTCCTACGAGCAGTACTTC	CASSPVAGGTLSYEQYF	TRBV7-6	TRBD2	few	TRBJ2-7
TGTGCCAGCACCCTGAACGGGGAATGGACTGAAGCTTTCTTT	CASTLNGEWTEAFF	TRBV28	-	-	TRBJ1-1
TGTGCCAGCAGCCAAGCCTTAGCCCAAGAGACCCAGTACTTC	CASSQALAQETQYF	TRBV4-2	-	-	TRBJ2-5
TGTGCCAGCTCACCACGGGCTTTAGAGACCCAGTACTTC	CASSPRALETQYF	TRBV18	-	-	TRBJ2-5
TGTGCCAGCAGCGTACAACAGGGCACCCTCCACTTT	CASSVQQGTLHF	TRBV9	-	-	TRBJ1-6
TGTGCCAGCCGTGACACAAATAACTATGGCTACACCTTC	CASRDTNNYGYTF	TRBV6-5	-	-	TRBJ1-2
TGTGCCAGCAGCTCCTTGGCGGGGGGAGACACCGGGGAGCTGTTTTTT	CASSSLAGGDTGELFF	TRBV7-9	TRBD2	-	TRBJ2-2
TGCAGTGCTAGAGTTGAGGGTGAGCAGTACTTC	CSARVEGEQYF	TRBV20-1	-	once	TRBJ2-7
TGCGCCAGCAGCTGGGGAACAGGGGGCGTCTCTGAAAAACTGTTTTTT	CASSWGTGGVSEKLFF	TRBV5-1	TRBD1	few	TRBJ1-4
TGTGCCAGCAGCCGTCGGGAGCGGGGGCAGAGCTCCTACGAGCAGTACTTC	CASSRRERGQSSYEQYF	TRBV21-1	-	-	TRBJ2-7
TGCGCCAGCAGCCAAAATCAAGAGGTAGATACGCAGTATTTT	CASSQNQEVDTQYF	TRBV4-1	-	few	TRBJ2-3
TGTGCCAGCAGCTCGGGGGACACCGGGGAGCTGTTTTTT	CASSSGDTGELFF	TRBV5-4	-	-	TRBJ2-2
TGTGCCAGCAGCTCCCTAAGGGGAGGGAACGAGCAGTACTTC	CASSSLRGGNEQYF	TRBV7-9	TRBD2	-	TRBJ2-7
TGCGCCAGCAGCCGCAACCTAGCGTACCAAGAGACCCAGTACTTC	CASSRNLAYQETQYF	TRBV5-1	-	-	TRBJ2-5
TGTGCCAGCAGCTTAGTAGGGACAGGGGCCAAAAACATTCAGTACTTC	CASSLVGTGAKNIQYF	TRBV7-2	TRBD1	-	TRBJ2-4
TGTGCCAGCAGCCCAACCGCAGGGTTAGGCTACGAGCAGTACTTC	CASSPTAGLGYEQYF	TRBV14	-	-	TRBJ2-7
TGTGCCAGCAGTGCTCTGGCTCGAGGCTCCTACAATGAGCAGTTCTTC	CASSALARGSYNEQFF	TRBV2	-	once	TRBJ2-1
TGTGCCAGTAGTACGGGACAGCCAGGAGATACGCAGTATTTT	CASSTGQPGDTQYF	TRBV19	TRBD1	-	TRBJ2-3
TGTGCCAGCAGCTCTAGCGGGGGGGCACGCTACAATGAGCAGTTCTTC	CASSSSGGARYNEQFF	TRBV7-2	TRBD2	few	TRBJ2-1
TGTGCCAGCAGCTTATTCGTGCTAGCGGGGGGCTGGAAAGAGACCCAGTACTTC	CASSLFVLAGGWKETQYF	TRBV7-9	TRBD2	-	TRBJ2-5
TGTGCCAGCAGCATTGACAGGGGCGGTCAGCCCCAGCATTTT	CASSIDRGGQPQHF	TRBV7-2	TRBD1	-	TRBJ1-5
TGTGCCAGCAGCATCCCACTAGCGGGAGAACTAGAGACCCAGTACTTC	CASSIPLAGELETQYF	TRBV21-1	-	-	TRBJ2-5
TGTGCCAGCAGCTTAAGCCCGCGGGACAGGGTTAGTTCACCCCTCCACTTT	CASSLSPRDRVSSPLHF	TRBV7-2	TRBD1	few	TRBJ1-6
TGTGCCAGCAGCTTTGGCTCAGCGGGGGGGCGGGAGACCCAGTACTTC	CASSFGSAGGRETQYF	TRBV11-3	TRBD2	-	TRBJ2-5
TGTGCCAGCAGCTTAGATGGCTCGAACACTGAAGCTTTCTTT	CASSLDGSNTEAFF	TRBV7-9	-	once	TRBJ1-1
TGCGCCAGCAGCCATGGAGGACAGGGAAACTATGGCTACACCTTC	CASSHGGQGNYGYTF	TRBV4-3	TRBD1	-	TRBJ1-2
TGTGCCAGCAGCGTAGTAGGGGGAATTGGAAACACCATATATTTT	CASSVVGGIGNTIYF	TRBV9	-	few	TRBJ1-3
TGTGCCAGCCTTGACAGGAACTATGGCTACACCTTC	CASLDRNYGYTF	TRBV5-4	-	-	TRBJ1-2
TGTGCCAGCAGTTACTCGCCTAGCGGGAGAGATGGTGAGCAGTTCTTC	CASSYSPSGRDGEQFF	TRBV6-5	TRBD2	-	TRBJ2-1
TGTGCCAGCAGTTTAAGGGGCCCCAGGGAGGACATTCAGTACTTC	CASSLRGPREDIQYF	TRBV28	-	-	TRBJ2-4
TGTGCCAGCAGCCGCGAGATGGGACTAGCGGGAGTTGATGAGCAGTTCTTC	CASSREMGLAGVDEQFF	TRBV27	TRBD2	few	TRBJ2-1
TGCGCCAGCAGCCCTGGACTAGCGACAGATACGCAGTATTTT	CASSPGLATDTQYF	TRBV4-3	TRBD2	-	TRBJ2-3
TGTGCCAGCTCACCGGCGGGCTCTGGAAACACCATATATTTT	CASSPAGSGNTIYF	TRBV18	-	-	TRBJ1-3
TGTGCCAGCGCTCCGAGAGACAGGGACATATTTTCCTTATACGAGCAGTACTTC	CASAPRDRDIFSLYEQYF	TRBV21-1	-	-	TRBJ2-7
TGTGCCAGCGGGGCGGGAGTACGCGAGCAGTACTTC	CASGAGVREQYF	TRBV5-4	TRBD2	-	TRBJ2-7
TGTGCCAGCAGCTTACGTTCAGGTGGAGATACGCAGTATTTT	CASSLRSGGDTQYF	TRBV7-3	-	-	TRBJ2-3
TGCGCCAGCTGCCCCTTAGCTCAGGGGGGCGGTTGTAATGAGCAGTTCTTC	CASCPLAQGGGCNEQFF	TRBV5-1	-	-	TRBJ2-1